The T cell receptor beta chain described here comes from a study of shared clonotypes between healthy human individuals. General study results and limits: Among non-shared clonotypes, generation probabilities were lower than among those shared by all four donors.

Notes on this clone: Its antigen is unidentified.

Per sorted-subset replicate PCR, input was approximately 200 ng DNA, representing about 32,000 T cell genomes. The protocol was immunoSEQ multiplex PCR, while the TCRdb copy is restricted to in-frame clones and leaves out a portion. The profile shows more than 2 million clones, 93% of them singletons. CD45RO-negative cells were positively selected for CCR7, leaving out terminally differentiated effector memory CD45RA+ cells. The sample consisted of naive CD8+ T cells from PBMCs. The source of this sequence is a man aged 18 to 29 in good health. Some clones in this sample may be carry-over from other donors' samples.

The CDR3 sequence: CASSQRWTENTEAFF. Written as DNA, the CDR3 is TGCGCCAGCAGCCAACGATGGACGGAGAACACTGAAGCTTTCTTT. J is TRBJ1-1 and V is TRBV4-3, with D uncertain. V was pared by 2 bases and J by 1 base, with 11 bases between. Germline lookup yields CDR1 LGHNA and CDR2 YSLEER. The CDR3 consists of 15 residues.